This T cell receptor beta chain comes out of a study of naive and memory T cell subsets. Study-wide points: Possibly reflecting memory cells re-expressing CD45RA, a few larger clonotypes occurred in naive repertoires, especially CD8.

On this clonotype: The antigen remains undetermined.

Both TRBC1 and TRBC2 were covered by a beta constant-region primer of two equimolar oligonucleotides. The ligated cDNA underwent four PCR rounds using SP2 and nested alpha and beta constant-region primers. MiXCR was run by TCRdb on the UMI-ligation and nested PCR reads, yielding one entry per CDR3 protein. This sample yields about 140,000 distinct CDR3 sequences, of which 15% to 25% are seen a single time; about 0.57% belongs to the top ten. V trimming: 4 bases; J trimming: 6 bases; junction bases outside the gene matches: 12. Looked up from germline, CDR1 is SGHVS and CDR2 is FQNEAQ. This CDR3 is 17 amino acids long.

V is TRBV7-8 and J is TRBJ2-4, with TRBD1 matching over 10 bases. The receptor's source is a human donor in good health. Sequenced material: naive CD8+ T cells from blood. The CDR3 sequence is CASSSADRDRGGNIQYF. The CDR3 DNA sequence: TGTGCCAGCAGCTCTGCGGATAGGGACAGGGGTGGAAACATTCAGTACTTC. Variable domain in full (rest from reference TRBV7-8 and TRBJ2-4): GAGVSQSPRYKVAKRGQDVALRCDPISGHVSLFWYQQALGQGPEFLTYFQNEAQLDKSGLPSDRFFAERPEGSVSTLKIQRTQQEDSAVYLCASSSADRDRGGNIQYFGAGTRLSVL.